A single sample is the source of the 8 T cell receptor beta chains below, sequenced in a study of CD8 T cells in Susac syndrome. Reverse transcription used roughly 0.5 to 1 ug RNA and random hexamers. TCRdb redid the calling of the immunoSEQ multiplex PCR reads with MiXCR, one entry per CDR3 protein. This table holds some 140,000 distinct CDR3 sequences, roughly 94% found once. The sequenced material came from CD8+ T cells from PBMCs. The origin of the receptors is a human donor with Susac syndrome.

The chain recombines TRBV7-2 with TRBJ2-2; D is tentatively TRBD1 or TRBD2 (5 bases each). Trimming shortened V by 5 bases and J by 8 bases, and 24 bases separated the two germline ends. Germline V CDR1 and CDR2: SGHTA, FQGNSA. The CDR3 totals 17 residues. CDR3 DNA: TGTGCCAGCAGCGTAATAACCCGGGACCTGGCATCGGGGGAGCTGTTTTTT. Its translation is CASSVITRDLASGELFF. Looking up the rest from reference TRBV7-2 and TRBJ2-2 gives the full variable domain: GAGVSQSPSNKVTEKGKDVELRCDPISGHTALYWYRQSLGQGLEFLIYFQGNSAPDKSGLPSDRFSAERTGGSVSTLTIQRTQQEDSAVYLCASSVITRDLASGELFFGEGSRLTVL.

This chain links TRBV7-9 with TRBJ2-7, with D unclear. Deletions cut 4 bases from V and 2 bases from J, with 15 bases between. From germline, CDR1 is SEHNR and CDR2 FQNEAQ (reference sequence). CDR3 length: 15 residues. The CDR3 DNA reads TGTGCCAGCAGCTCGGAGCTCGCCCTCGCCTACGAGCAGTACTTC. This translates into CASSSELALAYEQYF.

The genes are TRBV3-1 and TRBJ2-7; 9 nucleotides agree with TRBD2. V dropped 4 bases and J dropped 4; count of bases not matched to a gene: 8. The V gene's germline CDR1 is LGHDT and CDR2 YNNKEL (reference sequence). The CDR3 spans 15 residues. CDR3 protein: CASSLETSGTYEQYF. For the CDR3, the DNA is TGTGCCAGCAGCCTGGAGACTAGCGGCACATACGAGCAGTACTTC.

The genes are TRBV9 and TRBJ2-2; 9 nucleotides agree with TRBD1. The germline gives CDR1 SGDLS, CDR2 YYNGEE. Losses at the gene ends were 4 bases for V and 3 bases for J; bases not matched to a gene: 10. The CDR3 contains 17 residues. The CDR3 DNA is TGTGCCAGCAGCCCCGAGGGGGGGACAGGGCACACCGGGGAGCTGTTTTTT. It codes for CASSPEGGTGHTGELFF.

V gene TRBV7-2 combines with J gene TRBJ1-1; D unclear. The CDR3 is 12 amino acids. Per the germline V gene, CDR1 is SGHTA and CDR2 is FQGNSA. V lost 5 bases and J lost 10, with 14 bases in between. This CDR3 reads CASSPGPGRAFF. The CDR3 DNA reads as TGTGCCAGCAGCCCCGGCCCTGGGAGAGCTTTCTTT.

The chain carries TRBV27 and TRBJ1-2; 9 nucleotides agree with TRBD1. V trimming: 5 bases; J trimming: 8 bases; junction bases outside the gene matches: 9. This CDR3 spans 14 amino acids. Germline V gene lookup returns CDR1 MNHEY and CDR2 SMNVEV (reference sequence). The CDR3 loop is CASSPGQGLGGYTF. CDR3 coding DNA: TGTGCCAGCAGTCCGGGACAGGGACTAGGAGGCTACACCTTC.

Only one count was recorded for this clonotype. The chain recombines TRBV5-1 with TRBJ1-1; the D gene is possibly TRBD1 (6 bases). The CDR3 extends over 16 amino acids. Trimming left V 0 bases short and J 0 bases short, with 12 bases between. CDR1 and CDR2 from the germline V gene are SGHRS and YFSETQ. The CDR3 DNA reads as TGCGCCAGCAGCTTGGAATGGGGGGCTCTGAACACTGAAGCTTTCTTT. It yields the protein CASSLEWGALNTEAFF.

This clonotype was found once. J is TRBJ2-1 and V is TRBV6-2 or TRBV6-3, with 7 bases lining up with TRBD1. The germline V gene encodes CDR1 MNHEY and CDR2 SVGEGT. The CDR3 covers 12 residues. With V trimmed by 7 bases and J by 10 bases, 7 bases remained unmatched. The DNA of the CDR3 is TGTGCCAGCACCTCGACAGGGTCAGAGCAGTTCTTC. As protein: CASTSTGSEQFF.